These 21 T cell receptor beta chains came from one sample sequenced in a study of T cell repertoires in cytomegalovirus infection. No cognate antigen is known for these TCRs. Using its own MiXCR run on the reads, TCRdb lists one record per CDR3 protein. The sample lists about 920,000 distinct CDR3 sequences; roughly 31% were seen once. The input for sequencing was cultured CD8+ T cells from PBMCs, taken from culture after CMV antigen stimulation. The receptors come from a human donor in good health (CMV status not recorded). Some clones in this sample may be carry-over from other donors' samples.

This chain links TRBV7-9 with TRBJ2-7, with unresolved D. V was cut by 3 bases and J by 12 bases, with 21 bases left in between. CDR3 length equals 14 residues. Germline V CDR1 and CDR2: SEHNR, FQNEAQ (reference sequence). The CDR3 sequence is CASSFSDLILDLYF. Here the CDR3 DNA reads TGTGCCAGCAGCTTCTCGGACCTTATCCTAGATCTGTACTTC. The variable domain in full, completed from reference TRBV7-9 and TRBJ2-7, reads DTGVSQNPRHKITKRGQNVTFRCDPISEHNRLYWYRQTLGQGPEFLTYFQNEAQLEKSRLLSDRFSAERPKGSFSTLEIQRTEQGDSAMYLCASSFSDLILDLYFGPGTRLTVT.

The table lists this clonotype with a few counts. V usage is TRBV11-2 and J usage is TRBJ1-2; D gene unclear. Trimming left V 5 bases short and J 8 bases short, with 15 bases between. Germline CDR1 SGHAT, CDR2 FQNNGV. The CDR3 covers 13 residues. In DNA form, the CDR3 reads TGTGCCAGCAGCGACGGGCGGCCATTGGGCTACACCTTC. It yields the protein CASSDGRPLGYTF.

This clonotype appeared a few times. J is TRBJ1-6 and V is TRBV7-9; maybe TRBD1 (5 bases). From germline, CDR1 is SEHNR and CDR2 FQNEAQ (reference sequence). V dropped 7 bases and J dropped 6 bases, with 7 bases sitting between them. The CDR3 loop spans 12 amino acids. CDR3 region: CASNQGNSPLHF. The CDR3 DNA follows: TGTGCCAGCAACCAGGGTAATTCACCCCTCCACTTT.

J is TRBJ1-5 and V is TRBV29-1; the D gene is possibly TRBD1 (6 bases). Germline V gene sequence: CDR1 SQVTM, CDR2 ANQGSEA. The CDR3 length is 14 residues. V gave up 6 bases and J gave up 4 bases, with 16 bases separating them. The CDR3 sequence: CSVLPDSPNQPQHF. The CDR3 nucleotides are TGCAGCGTGCTCCCGGACAGTCCTAATCAGCCCCAGCATTTT.

This clonotype was detected many times. The chain carries TRBV12-3 or TRBV12-4 and TRBJ2-1; D possibly corresponds to TRBD1 (6 bases). Between the trimmed V and J ends, which lost 4 bases and 3 bases, there was a span of 19 bases. The CDR3 extends over 17 amino acids. The CDR3 spells CASSSHSDSPLYNEQFF. In DNA form, the CDR3 reads TGTGCCAGCAGTTCCCACTCGGACAGCCCACTCTACAATGAGCAGTTCTTC.

V usage is TRBV7-6 and J usage is TRBJ1-3; no definite D call. In germline, CDR1 is SGHVS, CDR2 FNYEAQ. The germline V and J ends were trimmed by 1 base and 0 bases, with 7 bases remaining between them. There are 15 residues in the CDR3. CDR3 in amino acids: CASSLGLASGNTIYF. In DNA form, the CDR3 reads TGTGCCAGCAGCTTAGGGTTGGCCTCTGGAAACACCATATATTTT.

This clonotype was seen a few times. The chain carries TRBV12-3 or TRBV12-4 and TRBJ2-1, with 7 bases that match TRBD2. The length of the CDR3 is 14 residues. J gave up 8 bases and V 3 bases, and 7 bases lay outside the gene matches. DNA of the CDR3: TGTGCCAGCAGTTTCGGCGGGGGAACCCATGAGCAGTTCTTC. The encoded protein is CASSFGGGTHEQFF.

The sample holds a few counts of this clonotype. V usage is TRBV12-3 or TRBV12-4 and J usage is TRBJ1-5, with a tentative D call TRBD1 (6 bases). The V and J ends lost 5 bases and 1 base respectively, with 12 bases between them. The CDR3 is 15 amino acids. CDR3 nucleotide sequence: TGTGCCAGCAGTAGCAGGGGACTGAGCAATCAGCCCCAGCATTTT. Translation: CASSSRGLSNQPQHF.

The chain is built from TRBV7-9 and TRBJ2-6, with TRBD2 matching 7 bases. The J segment lost 6 bases and the V segment lost 8 bases, leaving 13 bases of the junction unmatched. Germline CDR1 and CDR2: SEHNR and FQNEAQ (reference sequence). CDR3 size: 16 residues. The CDR3 coding sequence is TGTGCCAGCTTCCGGTGGGAGGGGATGGAGGCCAACGTCCTGACTTTC. Translated: CASFRWEGMEANVLTF.

The chain carries TRBV19 and TRBJ1-6, with D unclear. Trimming removed 3 bases from V and 0 bases from J, with 9 bases in between. Per germline, CDR1 LNHDA and CDR2 SQIVND (reference sequence). This CDR3 spans 16 amino acids. The CDR3 is CASSIAESSYNSPLHF. The DNA for the CDR3 is TGTGCCAGTAGTATCGCAGAAAGCTCCTATAATTCACCCCTCCACTTT.

The chain couples TRBV5-1 to TRBJ1-1; D is unresolved. V was cut by 4 bases and J by 7 bases, with 14 bases left in between. Germline values: CDR1 SGHRS, CDR2 YFSETQ. The CDR3 length is 13 residues. CDR3 DNA: TGCGCCAGCAGCCCCCTGGTCAGGAATGAAGCTTTCTTT. Encoded protein: CASSPLVRNEAFF.

The chain recombines TRBV6-6 with TRBJ2-5; unclear D gene. V lost 0 bases and J lost 2, with 10 bases in between. The germline V gene encodes CDR1 MNHNY and CDR2 SVGAGI (reference sequence). The CDR3 is 15 amino acids. The CDR3 loop reads CASSYSNGDQETQYF. The CDR3, as DNA: TGTGCCAGCAGTTACTCGAATGGGGATCAAGAGACCCAGTACTTC.

This clonotype was recorded a few times. The chain recombines TRBV27 with TRBJ1-1; no clear D gene. The CDR3 contains 14 residues. Germline assignment: CDR1 MNHEY and CDR2 SMNVEV (reference sequence). V lost 3 bases and J lost 0, with 8 bases in between. The CDR3 sequence: CASSFTSMNTEAFF. The CDR3 coding sequence is TGTGCCAGCAGTTTTACCTCCATGAACACTGAAGCTTTCTTT.

This clonotype was recorded a few times. This chain links TRBV5-5 with TRBJ2-1; D remains unclear. V lost 4 bases and J 8 bases, leaving 7 bases between the germline ends. The CDR3 is 11 residues long. Germline V gene data show CDR1 as SGHKS and CDR2 as YYEKEE (reference sequence). The CDR3 bases are TGTGCCAGCAGCCTGATGCATGAGCAGTTCTTC. Its translation is CASSLMHEQFF.

As to this clonotype: With a much larger clone just one base away, this may be a read error. This chain uses TRBV6-6 with TRBJ2-7; TRBD1 agrees at 8 bases. Germline V gene sequence: CDR1 MNHNY, CDR2 SVGAGI (reference sequence). The CDR3 extends over 15 amino acids. CDR3 residues: CACSYSDRDGDEQYF. CDR3 in DNA: TGTGCCTGCAGTTACTCGGACAGGGATGGAGACGAGCAGTACTTC.

Concerning this clonotype: With a much larger clone just one base away, this may be a read error. This sequence joins TRBV7-2 and TRBJ2-2, with D possibly being TRBD1 or TRBD2 (5 bases each). Germline V CDR1 and CDR2: SGHTA, FQGNSA. The CDR3 covers 17 residues. CDR3: CASSFPTRAPGVGGLFF. Written as DNA, the CDR3 is TGTGCCAGCAGCTTCCCCACTAGGGCCCCCGGGGTTGGGGGGCTGTTTTTT.

This clonotype was counted a few times. The V call is TRBV7-6, the J call TRBJ2-1; 8 bases map to TRBD2. The CDR3 spans 16 residues. Germline CDR1 SGHVS, CDR2 FNYEAQ. Trimming cost V 5 bases and J 3 bases; bases outside gene matches: 9. In DNA, the CDR3 is TGTGCCAGCAGCCCCGCCCCAGCGGGGGACTACAATGAGCAGTTCTTC. Translated, it gives CASSPAPAGDYNEQFF.

This clonotype was observed a handful of times. The rearrangement joins TRBV19 to TRBJ2-7; 9 bases agree with TRBD2. After removal of 3 bases from V and 2 bases from J, the junction contained 5 bases not matched to a gene. Germline V gives CDR1 LNHDA, CDR2 SQIVND (reference sequence). The CDR3 consists of 15 residues. In DNA, the CDR3 is TGTGCCAGTAGTATCTTTCTAGCGGGGACCTACGAGCAGTACTTC. Amino acids: CASSIFLAGTYEQYF.

This clonotype was seen only a few times. The V call is TRBV27, the J call TRBJ2-7; 8 bases line up with TRBD1. CDR1 and CDR2 from the germline V gene are MNHEY and SMNVEV (reference sequence). The length of the CDR3 is 14 residues. V gave up 0 bases and J gave up 6 bases; unmatched junction bases: 4. The DNA of the CDR3 is TGTGCCAGCAGTTTATCACCAGGGGGCATCGAGCAGTACTTC. The encoded protein is CASSLSPGGIEQYF.

The chain combines TRBV12-5 with TRBJ1-1; D is uncertain. CDR3 size: 12 residues. V gave up 2 bases and J gave up 4 bases, with 5 bases separating them. CDR1 is LGHNT and CDR2 is FRNRAP in the germline V gene. The CDR3 DNA is TGTGCTAGTGGTTTGACGAGCACTGAAGCTTTCTTT. This codes for CASGLTSTEAFF.

This clonotype was counted at least ten times. The gene calls are TRBV10-3 and TRBJ2-1; 7 positions agree with TRBD1. The CDR3 is made up of 15 amino acids. Losses at the gene ends were 6 bases for V and 1 base for J; bases not matched to a gene: 6. Germline V gene data show CDR1 as ENHRY and CDR2 as SYGVKD. The CDR3 nucleotides read TGTGCCATCAGGCCGACAGGGACATCCTACAATGAGCAGTTCTTC. Its protein product is CAIRPTGTSYNEQFF.